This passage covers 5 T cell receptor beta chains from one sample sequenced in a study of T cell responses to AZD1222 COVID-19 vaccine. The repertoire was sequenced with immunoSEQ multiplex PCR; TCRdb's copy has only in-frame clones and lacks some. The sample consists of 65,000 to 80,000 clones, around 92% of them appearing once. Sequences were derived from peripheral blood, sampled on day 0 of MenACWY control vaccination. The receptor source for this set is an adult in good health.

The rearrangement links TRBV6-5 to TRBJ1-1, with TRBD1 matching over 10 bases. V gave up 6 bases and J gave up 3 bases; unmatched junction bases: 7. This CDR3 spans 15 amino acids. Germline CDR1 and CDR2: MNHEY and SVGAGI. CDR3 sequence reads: CASSRHGTGDTEAFF. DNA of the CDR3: TGTGCCAGCAGCCGCCACGGGACAGGGGACACTGAAGCTTTCTTT.

Written as DNA, the CDR3 is TGTGCCAGCAGTTACTTGGGACGAGCCTATGGCTACACCTTC. Its translation is CASSYLGRAYGYTF. The rearrangement links TRBV6-2 or TRBV6-3 to TRBJ1-2, with D perhaps TRBD1 (5 bases). Germline V lookup: CDR1 MNHEY, CDR2 SVGEGT. V was pared by 1 base and J by 4 bases, with 10 bases between. The CDR3 runs 14 residues.

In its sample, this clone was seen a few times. The CDR3 nucleotides read TGTGCCAGCAGTCCAGGGAGTATCGGCTACACCTTC. Protein product: CASSPGSIGYTF. The V gene is TRBV28, the J gene TRBJ1-2, with a tentative D call TRBD1 (5 bases). CDR3 size: 12 residues. Trimming pared 5 bases from V and 8 bases from J, leaving 12 bases between. From germline, CDR1 is MDHEN and CDR2 SYDVKM.

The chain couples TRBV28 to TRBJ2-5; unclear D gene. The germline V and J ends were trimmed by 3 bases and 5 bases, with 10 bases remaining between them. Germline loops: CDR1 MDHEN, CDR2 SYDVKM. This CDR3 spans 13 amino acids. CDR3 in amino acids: CASSFRRWETQYF. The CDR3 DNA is TGTGCCAGCAGTTTTCGGCGGTGGGAGACCCAGTACTTC.

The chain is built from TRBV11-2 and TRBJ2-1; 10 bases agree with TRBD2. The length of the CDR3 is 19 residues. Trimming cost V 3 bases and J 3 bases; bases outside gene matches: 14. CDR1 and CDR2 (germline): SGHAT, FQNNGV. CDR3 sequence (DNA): TGTGCCAGCAGCTTCCTAGCGGGAGCTTCATTCTCCGACTACAATGAGCAGTTCTTC. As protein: CASSFLAGASFSDYNEQFF.